One and the same sample provided the 10 T cell receptor beta chains below, sequenced in a study of cytomegalovirus exposure and HLA in healthy donors. PCR employed 60 Vbeta and 13 Jbeta primers. Assay: immunoSEQ multiplex PCR; the TCRdb copy retains only in-frame clones and omits some. The sample lists about 140,000 clones, around 80% seen once, with over 0.95% in the top ten. The sequencing input was PBMCs. These receptors came from a female donor in good health and CMV-seronegative.

The chain recombines TRBV19 with TRBJ2-1; no firm D call. Trimming pared 4 bases from V and 9 bases from J, leaving 10 bases between. Germline V gene sequence: CDR1 LNHDA, CDR2 SQIVND (reference sequence). CDR3 length: 12 amino acids. CDR3 in DNA: TGTGCCAGTAGTACCCTAGGTGGTGAGCAGTTCTTC. It specifies CASSTLGGEQFF.

J is TRBJ2-2 and V is TRBV6-5; D ambiguous. CDR1 is MNHEY and CDR2 is SVGAGI in the germline V gene. The V and J ends lost 8 bases and 0 bases respectively, with 13 bases between them. The length of the CDR3 is 15 residues. The CDR3 loop reads CASRPQATNTGELFF. The CDR3 nucleotides read TGTGCCAGCCGACCCCAGGCGACGAACACCGGGGAGCTGTTTTTT.

The chain links TRBV6-1 to TRBJ1-2; D remains unclear. Germline assignment: CDR1 MNHNS and CDR2 SASEGT. The CDR3 consists of 14 residues. V dropped 5 bases and J dropped 1 base, with 11 bases sitting between them. CDR3 loop: CASSSKTGNYGYTF. In DNA, the CDR3 is TGTGCCAGCAGTTCCAAGACGGGTAACTATGGCTACACCTTC.

The rearrangement joins TRBV4-1 to TRBJ2-1, with TRBD1 as a possible D gene (5 bases). Trimming cost V 0 bases and J 9 bases, with 15 bases left between them. The CDR3 runs to 15 residues. The germline gives CDR1 MGHRA, CDR2 YSYEKL. The CDR3, as DNA: TGCGCCAGCAGCCAAGATCGGTCAGGGTACCCTGAGCAGTTCTTC. Its translation is CASSQDRSGYPEQFF.

This chain joins TRBV18 and TRBJ2-7; 7 bases are shared with TRBD2. Trimming removed 7 bases from V and 0 bases from J; junction bases left unmatched: 9. The CDR3 totals 15 residues. CDR1 KGHSH and CDR2 LQKENI come from the germline V gene. CDR3 residues: CASLKTSSSSYEQYF. CDR3 coding DNA: TGTGCCAGCTTGAAGACTAGCTCATCCTCCTACGAGCAGTACTTC.

The genes are TRBV7-9 and TRBJ1-4; 10 bases fit TRBD1. The V gene end was trimmed by 2 bases and the J gene end by 0 bases; junction bases not matched to a gene: 6. The CDR3 runs to 18 residues. CDR1 and CDR2 (germline): SEHNR, FQNEAQ (reference sequence). CDR3 sequence reads: CASSLMGTGASTNEKLFF. In nucleotides, the CDR3 is TGTGCCAGCAGCTTAATGGGGACAGGGGCCTCAACTAATGAAAAACTGTTTTTT.

The chain carries TRBV6-5 and TRBJ2-5, with unresolved D. This CDR3 has 13 residues. With 2 bases removed from V and 4 bases from J, the gap between germline ends came to 8 bases. CDR1 and CDR2 (germline): MNHEY, SVGAGI. The chain's CDR3 is CASSYALIETQYF. The CDR3 DNA sequence: TGTGCCAGCAGTTACGCACTTATAGAGACCCAGTACTTC.

CDR3 loop: CASSYSPDRGFDGYTF. The CDR3, as DNA: TGTGCCAGCAGTTACTCTCCGGACAGGGGATTCGATGGCTACACCTTC. J is TRBJ1-2 and V is TRBV6-5, with 9 nucleotides matching TRBD1. Germline assignment: CDR1 MNHEY and CDR2 SVGAGI. This CDR3 spans 16 amino acids. Germline trimming cut 0 bases from V and 6 bases from J; bases unmatched to any gene: 8.

The rearrangement uses TRBV30 and TRBJ2-7; TRBD2 agrees at 14 bases. V lost 4 bases and J lost 4; bases outside the gene matches: 3. This CDR3 has 14 amino acids. In germline, CDR1 is GTSNPN, CDR2 SVGIG (reference sequence). The CDR3 is CAWTGTSGSYEQYF. CDR3 sequence (DNA): TGTGCCTGGACCGGGACTAGCGGGAGTTACGAGCAGTACTTC.

The rearrangement links TRBV14 to TRBJ2-7, with D possibly matching TRBD1 (5 bases). There are 15 residues in the CDR3. V lost 4 bases and J 6 bases, leaving 19 bases between the germline ends. Germline V gives CDR1 SGHDN, CDR2 FVKESK. The CDR3 region has the DNA TGTGCCAGCAGCCCACGTTACGTCAGGGTAGGCGAGCAGTACTTC. Protein product: CASSPRYVRVGEQYF. The full variable domain, completed using reference TRBV14 and TRBJ2-7, is EAGVTQFPSHSVIEKGQTVTLRCDPISGHDNLYWYRRVMGKEIKFLLHFVKESKQDESGMPNNRFLAERTGGTYSTLKVQPAELEDSGVYFCASSPRYVRVGEQYFGPGTRLTVT.